This T cell receptor beta chain is from a study of Ad26.COV2.S vaccination and SARS-CoV-2 variants. Points on this clone: This CDR3 is also generated by other DNA sequences in the sample.

V lost 1 base and J 6 bases, leaving 6 bases between the germline ends. The CDR3 is made up of 13 amino acids. Assay used: immunoSEQ multiplex PCR; TCRdb lists only in-frame clones, some missing. The sample has roughly 400,000 clones; roughly 91% are singletons. Treatment of the sample: around 19 received Ad26.COV2.S at low or high dose, single or two shots; five or six received placebo; per-sample allocation not given. Day 63 following the first vaccine or placebo injection was when the samples were taken. Sample: peripheral blood, taken in a trial of Ad26.COV2.S vaccine versus placebo. The TCR was taken from a person aged 18-60 years who received the Ad26.COV2.S COVID-19 vaccine or a placebo. The chain joins TRBV12-3 or TRBV12-4 to TRBJ2-2; D possibly corresponds to TRBD2 (6 bases). The DNA of the CDR3 is TGTGCCAGCAGTTTAGGGGGGGCCGGGGAGCTGTTTTTT. Translating gives CASSLGGAGELFF.